Detailed here is one T cell receptor beta chain. The antigen remains undetermined. Both TRBC1 and TRBC2 were covered by a beta constant-region primer of two equimolar oligonucleotides. Four rounds of PCR amplified the ligated cDNA using nested alpha and beta constant-region primers plus SP2. TCRdb re-called the UMI-ligation and nested PCR reads through MiXCR, storing one row per CDR3 protein. The sample records 98,000 or so distinct CDR3 sequences, 11% being singletons. This sample stems from a study of naive and memory T cell subsets. Study conclusions and caveats: Possibly reflecting memory cells re-expressing CD45RA, a few larger clonotypes occurred in naive repertoires, especially CD8.

CD4+ T cell IFNgamma after overnight CMV lysate exposure gave donor CMV status. Trimming removed 3 bases from V and 5 bases from J; junction bases left unmatched: 3. The CDR3 consists of 12 residues. In germline, CDR1 is DFQATT, CDR2 SNEGSKA (reference sequence). The chain combines TRBV20-1 with TRBJ1-2; 7 bases agree with TRBD1. This receptor was taken from a human donor in good health. The material sequenced was naive CD4+ T cells from blood. The CDR3 bases are TGCAGTGCTAGTCGGGACAGTTATGGCTACACCTTC. Translation gives CSASRDSYGYTF.